The sample holds a few counts of the clone carrying this T cell receptor beta chain. The germline V gene encodes CDR1 MNHEY and CDR2 SVGAGI. The V gene lost 0 bases and the J gene lost 2 bases, with 8 bases spanning the gap. The CDR3 extends over 14 amino acids. This sample was taken from a study of patients and donors after allogeneic stem cell transplantation. TCRdb recomputed calls from the RT-PCR reads with MiXCR, one row per CDR3 protein. This sample has 10,000 or so distinct CDR3 sequences, with roughly 5.8% found just once. V is TRBV6-5 and J is TRBJ2-7; D is unclear. The sequence was collected from a human donor who was either an allogeneic HSCT recipient or a stem cell or donor lymphocyte infusion donor (not recorded which). It is not recorded whose cells these are; they may come from a transplant donor. Sequencing was done on a sample of blood, either unsorted or a sorted T cell fraction (not recorded which). The CDR3, as DNA: TGTGCCAGCAGTTACTCGAGGCAGGCCTACGAGCAGTACTTC. As protein: CASSYSRQAYEQYF.